This T cell receptor (beta chain) is from a study of T cells in Graves' hyperthyroidism and ophthalmopathy. Overall study findings and caveats: The model's output predicted ophthalmopathy at a median of 6.5 months prior to onset. Peripheral blood also featured most of the thyroid clonotypes expanded above 0.001.

V lost 3 bases and J lost 5, with 13 bases in between. The CDR3 loop spans 14 amino acids. Looked up from germline, CDR1 is LNHDA and CDR2 is SQIVND (reference sequence). Newly diagnosed hyperthyroidism, duration under 2 months, in patients aged 18 to 65. Reasons for excluding patients were uncontrolled infection, other autoimmune disease, pregnancy or lactation. This clonotype was recorded at least ten times. The antigen is not known. The investigators amplified TCR beta CDR3 regions from RNA transcripts. HTBI primers were used for first-round RT-PCR of the TCR CDR3. TCRdb ran MiXCR on the multiplex PCR reads and lists one entry per CDR3 protein. The sample contains 450,000 to 700,000 distinct CDR3 sequences, about 43% of which appear only once.

What was sequenced was peripheral blood or thyroid tissue (not recorded which). This TCR came from a woman aged 18-29 years with Graves' hyperthyroidism. V is TRBV19 and J is TRBJ2-5; D gene unclear. This CDR3 is CASSIGTLKETQYF. CDR3 bases: TGTGCCAGTAGTATTGGTACATTGAAGGAGACCCAGTACTTC.